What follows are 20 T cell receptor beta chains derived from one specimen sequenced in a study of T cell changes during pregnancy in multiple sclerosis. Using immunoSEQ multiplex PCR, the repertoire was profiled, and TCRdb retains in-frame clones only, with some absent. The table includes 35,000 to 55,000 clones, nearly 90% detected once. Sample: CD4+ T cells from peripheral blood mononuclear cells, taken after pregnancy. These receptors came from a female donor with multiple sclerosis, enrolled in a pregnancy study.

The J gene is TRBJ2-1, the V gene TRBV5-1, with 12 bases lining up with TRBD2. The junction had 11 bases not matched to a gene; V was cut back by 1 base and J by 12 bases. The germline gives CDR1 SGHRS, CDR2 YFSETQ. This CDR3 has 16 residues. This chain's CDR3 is CASSLTLAGGNQGQFF. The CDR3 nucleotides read TGCGCCAGCAGCTTGACTCTAGCGGGAGGGAACCAGGGGCAGTTCTTC.

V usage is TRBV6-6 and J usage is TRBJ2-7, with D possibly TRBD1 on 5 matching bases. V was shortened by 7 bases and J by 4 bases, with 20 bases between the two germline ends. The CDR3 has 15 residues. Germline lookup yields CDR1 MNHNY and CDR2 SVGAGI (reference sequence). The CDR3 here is CASTVQAKVGYEQYF. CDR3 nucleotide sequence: TGTGCCAGCACCGTACAGGCAAAAGTAGGATACGAGCAGTACTTC.

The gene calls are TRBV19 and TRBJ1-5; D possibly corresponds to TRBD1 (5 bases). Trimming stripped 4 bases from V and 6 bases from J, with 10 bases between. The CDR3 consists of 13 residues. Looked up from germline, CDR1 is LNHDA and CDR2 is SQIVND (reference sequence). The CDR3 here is CASSKGDRQPQHF. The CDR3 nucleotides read TGTGCCAGTAGTAAAGGGGATCGTCAGCCCCAGCATTTT.

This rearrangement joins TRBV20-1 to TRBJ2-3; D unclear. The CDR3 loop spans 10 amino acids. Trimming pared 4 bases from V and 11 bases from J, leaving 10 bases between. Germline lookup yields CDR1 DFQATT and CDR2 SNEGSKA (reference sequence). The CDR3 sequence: CSANGAKQYF. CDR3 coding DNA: TGCAGTGCTAACGGTGCTAAGCAGTATTTT.

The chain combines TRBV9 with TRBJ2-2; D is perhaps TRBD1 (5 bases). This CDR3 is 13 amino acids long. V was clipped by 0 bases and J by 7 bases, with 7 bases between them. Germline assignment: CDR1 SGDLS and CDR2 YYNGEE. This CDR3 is CASSVEGYGELFF. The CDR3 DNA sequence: TGTGCCAGCAGCGTAGAGGGGTACGGGGAGCTGTTTTTT.

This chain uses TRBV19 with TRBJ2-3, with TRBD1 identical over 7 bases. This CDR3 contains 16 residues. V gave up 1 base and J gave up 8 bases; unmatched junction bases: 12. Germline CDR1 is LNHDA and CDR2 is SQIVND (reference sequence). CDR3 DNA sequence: TGTGCCAGTAGTATAGTGGCAGGGGGAAAACGCGGTACGCAGTATTTT. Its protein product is CASSIVAGGKRGTQYF.

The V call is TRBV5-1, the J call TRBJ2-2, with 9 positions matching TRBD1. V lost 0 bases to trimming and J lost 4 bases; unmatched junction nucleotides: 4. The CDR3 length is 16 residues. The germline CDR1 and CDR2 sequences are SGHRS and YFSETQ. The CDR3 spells CASSLAGQGSTGELFF. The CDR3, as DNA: TGCGCCAGCAGCTTGGCAGGACAGGGGAGCACCGGGGAGCTGTTTTTT.

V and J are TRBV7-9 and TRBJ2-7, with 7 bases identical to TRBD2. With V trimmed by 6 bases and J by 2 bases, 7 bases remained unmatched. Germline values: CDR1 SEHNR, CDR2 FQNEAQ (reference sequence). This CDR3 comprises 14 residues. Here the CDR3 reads CASRGTSETYEQYF. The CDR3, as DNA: TGTGCCAGCAGAGGAACTAGCGAGACCTACGAGCAGTACTTC.

Here the CDR3 reads CASSLFPSGTSYEQYF. The CDR3 nucleotides are TGCGCCAGCAGCTTGTTCCCTAGCGGGACCTCCTACGAGCAGTACTTC. The rearrangement joins TRBV5-1 to TRBJ2-7; 9 bases match TRBD2. CDR1 and CDR2 (germline): SGHRS, YFSETQ. Losses at the gene ends were 1 base for V and 0 bases for J; bases not matched to a gene: 5. The CDR3 is 16 residues long.

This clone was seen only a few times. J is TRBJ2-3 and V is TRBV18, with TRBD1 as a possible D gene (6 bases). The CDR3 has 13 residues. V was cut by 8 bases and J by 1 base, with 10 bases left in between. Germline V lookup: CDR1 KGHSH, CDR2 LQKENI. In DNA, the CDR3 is TGTGCCAGCCCACAGGGAGGCACAGATACGCAGTATTTT. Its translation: CASPQGGTDTQYF. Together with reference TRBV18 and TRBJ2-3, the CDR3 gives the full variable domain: NAGVMQNPRHLVRRRGQEARLRCSPMKGHSHVYWYRQLPEEGLKFMVYLQKENIIDESGMPKERFSAEFPKEGPSILRIQQVVRGDSAAYFCASPQGGTDTQYFGPGTRLTVL.

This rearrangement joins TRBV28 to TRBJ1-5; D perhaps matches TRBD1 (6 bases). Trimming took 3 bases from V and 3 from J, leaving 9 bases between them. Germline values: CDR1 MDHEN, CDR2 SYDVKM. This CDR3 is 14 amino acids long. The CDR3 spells CASSFYRVNQPQHF. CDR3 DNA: TGTGCCAGCAGTTTCTACAGGGTCAATCAGCCCCAGCATTTT.

CDR3 DNA: TGTGCCAGCAGTGGGACTAGCGGGAGGTTGCAGCAGTACTTC. Protein product: CASSGTSGRLQQYF. The rearrangement joins TRBV2 to TRBJ2-7, with 14 nucleotides matching TRBD2. Germline CDR1 and CDR2: SNHLY and FYNNEI. Trimming cost V 4 bases and J 8 bases; bases outside gene matches: 4. The CDR3 is 14 residues long.

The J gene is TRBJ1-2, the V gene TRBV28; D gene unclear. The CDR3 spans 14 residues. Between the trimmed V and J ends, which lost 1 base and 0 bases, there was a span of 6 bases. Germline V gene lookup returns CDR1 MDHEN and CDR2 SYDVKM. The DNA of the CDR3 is TGTGCCAGCAGTTTATCCGCAGCTAACTATGGCTACACCTTC. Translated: CASSLSAANYGYTF.

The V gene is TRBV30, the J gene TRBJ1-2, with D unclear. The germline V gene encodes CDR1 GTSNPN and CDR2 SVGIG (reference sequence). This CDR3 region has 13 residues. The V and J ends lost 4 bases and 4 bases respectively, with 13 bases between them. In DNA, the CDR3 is TGTGCCTGGAAGCCGCGGGTGGGCTATGGCTACACCTTC. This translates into CAWKPRVGYGYTF.

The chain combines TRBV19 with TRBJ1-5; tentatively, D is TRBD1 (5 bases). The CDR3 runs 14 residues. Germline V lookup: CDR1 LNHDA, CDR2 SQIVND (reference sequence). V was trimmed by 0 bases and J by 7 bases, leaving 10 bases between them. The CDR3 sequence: CASSIEAGWQPQHF. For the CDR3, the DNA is TGTGCCAGTAGTATAGAGGCAGGGTGGCAGCCCCAGCATTTT.

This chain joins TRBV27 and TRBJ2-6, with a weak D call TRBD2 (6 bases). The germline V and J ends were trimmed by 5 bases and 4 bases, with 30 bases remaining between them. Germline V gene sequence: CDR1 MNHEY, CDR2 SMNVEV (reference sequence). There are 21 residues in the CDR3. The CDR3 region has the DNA TGTGCCAGCAGTCCCCGGAAGGGCGGGGTTAGCTGGTTTTCCGGGGCCAACGTCCTGACTTTC. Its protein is CASSPRKGGVSWFSGANVLTF.

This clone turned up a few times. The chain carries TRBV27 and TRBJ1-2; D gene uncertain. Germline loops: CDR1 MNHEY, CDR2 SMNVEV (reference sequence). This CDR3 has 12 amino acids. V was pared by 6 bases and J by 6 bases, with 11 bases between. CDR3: CASRTTDHGYTF. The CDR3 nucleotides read TGTGCCAGCAGAACCACAGATCATGGCTACACCTTC.

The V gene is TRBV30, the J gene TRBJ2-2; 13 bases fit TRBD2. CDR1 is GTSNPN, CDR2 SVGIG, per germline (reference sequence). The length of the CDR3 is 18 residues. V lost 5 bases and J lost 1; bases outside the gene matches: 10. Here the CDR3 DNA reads TGTGCCTGGCACTGGGGACTAGCGGGACGAAGGAACACCGGGGAGCTGTTTTTT. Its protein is CAWHWGLAGRRNTGELFF.

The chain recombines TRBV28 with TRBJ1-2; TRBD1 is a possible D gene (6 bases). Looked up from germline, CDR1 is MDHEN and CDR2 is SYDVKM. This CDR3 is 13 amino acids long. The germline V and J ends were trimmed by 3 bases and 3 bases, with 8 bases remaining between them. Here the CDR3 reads CASSFGGDYGYTF. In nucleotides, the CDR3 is TGTGCCAGCAGTTTTGGGGGCGACTATGGCTACACCTTC.

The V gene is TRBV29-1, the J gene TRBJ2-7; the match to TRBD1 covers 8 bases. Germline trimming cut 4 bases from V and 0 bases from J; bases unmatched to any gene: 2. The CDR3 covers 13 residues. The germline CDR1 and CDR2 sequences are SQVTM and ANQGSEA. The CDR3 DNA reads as TGCAGCGTTGGCACAGGGGGCTCCTACGAGCAGTACTTC. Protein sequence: CSVGTGGSYEQYF.